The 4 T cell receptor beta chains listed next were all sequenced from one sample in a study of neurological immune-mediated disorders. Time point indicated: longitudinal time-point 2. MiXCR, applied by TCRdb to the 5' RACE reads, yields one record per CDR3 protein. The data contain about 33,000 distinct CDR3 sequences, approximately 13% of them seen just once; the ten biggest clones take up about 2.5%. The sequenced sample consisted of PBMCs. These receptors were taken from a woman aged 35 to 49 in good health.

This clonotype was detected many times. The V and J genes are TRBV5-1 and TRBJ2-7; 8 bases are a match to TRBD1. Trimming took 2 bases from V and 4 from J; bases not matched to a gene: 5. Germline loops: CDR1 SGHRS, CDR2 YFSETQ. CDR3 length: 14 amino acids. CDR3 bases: TGCGCCAGCAGCTTCCAGGGGGCTGGGTACGAGCAGTACTTC. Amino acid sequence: CASSFQGAGYEQYF. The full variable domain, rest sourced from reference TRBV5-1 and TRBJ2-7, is KAGVTQTPRYLIKTRGQQVTLSCSPISGHRSVSWYQQTPGQGLQFLFEYFSETQRNKGNFPGRFSGRQFSNSRSEMNVSTLELGDSALYLCASSFQGAGYEQYFGPGTRLTVT.

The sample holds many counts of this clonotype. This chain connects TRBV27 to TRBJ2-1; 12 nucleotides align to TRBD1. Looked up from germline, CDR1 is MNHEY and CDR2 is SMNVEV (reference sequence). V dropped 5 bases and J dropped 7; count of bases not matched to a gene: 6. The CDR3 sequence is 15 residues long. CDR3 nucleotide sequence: TGTGCCAGCAGTGAAGGGACAGGGGGCTGGAATGAGCAGTTCTTC. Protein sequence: CASSEGTGGWNEQFF.

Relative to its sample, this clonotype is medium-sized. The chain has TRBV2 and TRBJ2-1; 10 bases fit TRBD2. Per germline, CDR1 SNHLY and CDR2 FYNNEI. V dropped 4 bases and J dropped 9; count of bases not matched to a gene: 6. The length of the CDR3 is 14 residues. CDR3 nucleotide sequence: TGTGCCAGCAGTGCGGAGCGGGAGGGCGGTGAGCAGTTCTTC. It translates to CASSAEREGGEQFF. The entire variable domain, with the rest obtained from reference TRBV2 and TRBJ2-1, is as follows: EPEVTQTPSHQVTQMGQEVILRCVPISNHLYFYWYRQILGQKVEFLVSFYNNEISEKSEIFDDQFSVERPDGSNFTLKIRSTKLEDSAMYFCASSAEREGGEQFFGPGTRLTVL.

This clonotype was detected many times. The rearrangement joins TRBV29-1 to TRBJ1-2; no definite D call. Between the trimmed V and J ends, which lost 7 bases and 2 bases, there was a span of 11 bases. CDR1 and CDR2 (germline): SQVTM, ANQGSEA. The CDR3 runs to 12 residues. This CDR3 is CSGAPGNYGYTF. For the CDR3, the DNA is TGCAGCGGGGCGCCAGGAAACTATGGCTACACCTTC.